The 3 T cell receptor beta chains presented below share a single source sample, sequenced in a study of cytomegalovirus exposure and HLA in healthy donors. Primers included in the PCR were 60 Vbeta and 13 Jbeta primers. TCRdb's table, derived via immunoSEQ multiplex PCR, lists solely in-frame clones and lacks some. The sample shows 180,000 or so clones, around 76% of them seen only once. Material: PBMCs. The receptors were sampled from a man in his forties or fifties in good health and CMV-seronegative.

This chain joins TRBV5-4 and TRBJ1-3, with a weak D call TRBD1 (5 bases). The CDR3 totals 13 residues. Trimming took 4 bases from V and 11 from J, leaving 16 bases between them. Germline V gene data show CDR1 as SGHNT and CDR2 as YYREEE (reference sequence). In DNA form, the CDR3 reads TGTGCCAGCAGCCTCTCGGGAGGGGAGGCCATATATTTT. This gives the protein CASSLSGGEAIYF.

V and J are TRBV2 and TRBJ2-1; 7 bases fit TRBD2. The length of the CDR3 is 13 residues. V was pared by 11 bases and J by 10 bases, with 14 bases of the junction left unmatched. The germline gives CDR1 SNHLY, CDR2 FYNNEI. The CDR3 DNA follows: TGTGCCGGATTGGAGCGGGGTCGAGGGGAGCAGTTCTTC. It yields the protein CAGLERGRGEQFF. Together with reference TRBV2 and TRBJ2-1, the CDR3 gives the full variable domain: EPEVTQTPSHQVTQMGQEVILRCVPISNHLYFYWYRQILGQKVEFLVSFYNNEISEKSEIFDDQFSVERPDGSNFTLKIRSTKLEDSAMYFCAGLERGRGEQFFGPGTRLTVL.

V is TRBV7-2 and J is TRBJ2-5; D is unresolved. This CDR3 spans 12 amino acids. Germline V gene lookup returns CDR1 SGHTA and CDR2 FQGNSA. Trimming took off 3 bases at V and 5 bases at J, with 7 bases between the two ends. CDR3 region: CASSFRRETQYF. The CDR3 DNA reads as TGTGCCAGCAGCTTCCGCCGGGAGACCCAGTACTTC.